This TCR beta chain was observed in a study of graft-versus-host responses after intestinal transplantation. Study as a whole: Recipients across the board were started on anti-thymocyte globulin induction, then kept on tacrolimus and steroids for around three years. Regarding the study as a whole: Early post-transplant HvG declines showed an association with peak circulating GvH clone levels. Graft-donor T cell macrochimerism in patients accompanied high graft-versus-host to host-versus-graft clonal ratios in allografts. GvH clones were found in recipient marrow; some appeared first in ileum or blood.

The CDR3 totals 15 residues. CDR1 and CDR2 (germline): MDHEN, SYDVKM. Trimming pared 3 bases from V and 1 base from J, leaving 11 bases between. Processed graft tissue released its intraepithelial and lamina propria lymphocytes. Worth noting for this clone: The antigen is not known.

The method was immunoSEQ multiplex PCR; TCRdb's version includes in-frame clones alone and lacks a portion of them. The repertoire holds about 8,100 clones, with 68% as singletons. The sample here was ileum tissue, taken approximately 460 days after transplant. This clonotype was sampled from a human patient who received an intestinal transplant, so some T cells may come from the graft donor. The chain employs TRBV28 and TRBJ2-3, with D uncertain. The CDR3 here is CASSFDAEGTDTQYF. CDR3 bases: TGTGCCAGCAGTTTTGACGCCGAGGGCACAGATACGCAGTATTTT.